This T cell receptor (beta chain) comes out of a study of human T cells and chemical hapten exposure. This sample's time point: healthy volunteer bleed at 6 weeks. Unfractionated whole blood yielded total RNA. Authors' analysis steps: Samples contained a median of roughly 96,000 TCRs, with a range of about 23,224 to 700,000. TCRdb ran MiXCR on the RACE reads and lists one entry per CDR3 protein. The V and J calls were not made by the authors but by TCRdb's processing. This sample has about 77,000 distinct CDR3 sequences; 8.5% to 9.5% occur once, and the top ten carry less than 2%. This clonotype appeared many times. Sequenced sample: whole blood. This TCR came from a female donor in good health. Some clones in this sample may be carry-over from other donors' samples.

CDR3 amino acids: CASSNRDRYSPLHF. CDR3 in DNA: TGTGCCAGCAGCAACCGGGACCGCTATTCACCCCTCCACTTT. V is TRBV3-1 and J is TRBJ1-6; D may be TRBD1 (5 bases). CDR3 size: 14 residues. Germline values: CDR1 LGHDT, CDR2 YNNKEL (reference sequence). Trimming stripped 5 bases from V and 8 bases from J, with 13 bases between.